This T cell receptor beta chain was identified in a study of T cell clonotyping in hematopoietic cell transplantation listed by TCRdb under 2021. Turning to the overall study: Pretransplant recipient samples were obtained after cytoreduction. Patient recruitment ran from 2015 to early 2017, and follow-up continued until September 2020 or death. A total of over 130 blood samples were gathered in the study from under 40 consecutive transplant recipients along with their related donors. The investigation overall reported the following: Broader TCR repertoire diversity after transplant was predicted by Inverse Simpson Index values from donors and from recipients before transplant. Only a small fraction of recipient repertoires overlapped donor repertoires, with over 95% appearing de novo at the given depth. The sample size was limited and the cells went unsorted, which meant the CD4 and CD8 repertoire contributions could not be told apart. A decrease in recipient TCR diversity was observed after transplant, and a progressive increase in pathologically expanded clonotypes was seen from day 30 to day 180.

The time point label, as the study defines it: recipient sample about 28 days before transplant, after cytoreduction. Recipient blood was collected about 28 days before transplant and at days 30, 100 and 180 after transplant. Nuclei Lysis Solution was used to extract genomic DNA from fresh or cryopreserved unfractionated peripheral blood mononuclear cells. As regards this clone: Which antigen it targets is not known. No per-base quality is available; no much larger clone lies one base away.

The CDR3 runs 15 amino acids, cysteine and phenylalanine included. The DNA shown is the 45-base CDR3, in frame from base 1. The germline V gene provides CDR1 SGHVS and CDR2 FQNEAQ. Relative to germline, V is missing 3 bases and J is missing 7 bases, with 8 bases of the junction outside any gene match. The immunoSEQ assay, a bias-controlled multiplex PCR using V- and J-specific primers, was used to amplify TCR beta CDR3 regions from genomic DNA. A proprietary barcode and Illumina adapter sequences were added to the CDR3 amplicons in a second PCR step. An Illumina MiSeq instrument was used for sequencing of the CDR3 libraries. In the source study's methods: immunoSEQ Analyzer 3.0 was used for export and quality control, with R Bioconductor and Immunarch used for downstream analyses. Repertoire metrics were calculated using only productive rearrangements within the normalized downsampled data set. In the normalized cohort, a clonotype counted as pathologically expanded if the clonotype was larger than 5 templates. Repertoire diversity was measured with the Inverse Simpson Index. To capture all clonotypes, CMV-specificity analyses were performed on the non-normalized data set. Imported from immuneACCESS, the table was reduced by TCRdb to in-frame sequences with V and J called. These copies leave out some clones; in studies compared against another copy, an unresolved V gene accounts for under half, and the cause of the remainder is not known. That table furnishes V, J and clone size, whereas the DNA furnished D and trimming. The sample includes 10,000 or so clones, with approximately 79% observed a single time. In total, the top ten clones hold around 31% of the sample.

This TCR was sampled from a man aged 55 to 70 with acute myeloid leukemia. Some clones in this sample may be carry-over from other donors' samples. The chain is encoded by TRBV7-8 joined to TRBJ2-1, and 8 junctional nucleotides match TRBD2. Sequencing used peripheral blood mononuclear cells, obtained before stem cell transplant. The DNA is TGTGCCAGCAGCTTCGGGAGGGGTGCTCGGAATGAGCAGTTCTTC. Its coded protein is CASSFGRGARNEQFF.